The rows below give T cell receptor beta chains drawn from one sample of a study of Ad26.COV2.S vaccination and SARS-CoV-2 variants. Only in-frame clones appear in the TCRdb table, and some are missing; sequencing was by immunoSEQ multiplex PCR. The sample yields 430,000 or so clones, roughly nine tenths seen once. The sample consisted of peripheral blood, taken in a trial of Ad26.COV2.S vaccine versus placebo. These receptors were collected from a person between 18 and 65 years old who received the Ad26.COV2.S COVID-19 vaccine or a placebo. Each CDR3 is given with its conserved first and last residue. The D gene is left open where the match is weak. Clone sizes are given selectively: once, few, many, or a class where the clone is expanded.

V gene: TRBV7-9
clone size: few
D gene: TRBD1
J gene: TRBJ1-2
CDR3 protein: CASSSFRDREGYTF
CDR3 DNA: TGTGCCAGCAGCTCGTTCCGGGACAGGGAGGGCTACACCTTC

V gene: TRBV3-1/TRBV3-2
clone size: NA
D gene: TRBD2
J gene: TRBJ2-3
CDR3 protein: CASSRGGAQYF
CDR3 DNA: TGTGCCAGCAGCCGCGGGGGTGCGCAGTATTTT

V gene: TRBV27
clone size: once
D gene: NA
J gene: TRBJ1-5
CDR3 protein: CASSLSARALDQPQHF
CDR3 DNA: TGTGCCAGCAGTTTATCAGCCAGGGCGTTAGATCAGCCCCAGCATTTT

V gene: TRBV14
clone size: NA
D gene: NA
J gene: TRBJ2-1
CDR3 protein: CASSLPVSSYNEQFF
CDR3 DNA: TGTGCCAGCAGCCTTCCGGTGAGCTCCTACAATGAGCAGTTCTTC

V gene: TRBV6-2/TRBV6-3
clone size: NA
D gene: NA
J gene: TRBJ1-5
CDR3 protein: CASSLGRGNQPQHF
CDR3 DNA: TGTGCCAGCAGCCTCGGGCGGGGCAATCAGCCCCAGCATTTT

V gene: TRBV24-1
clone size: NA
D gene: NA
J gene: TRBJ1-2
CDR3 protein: CATSGGSYGYTF
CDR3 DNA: TGTGCCACCAGTGGTGGTAGTTATGGCTACACCTTC

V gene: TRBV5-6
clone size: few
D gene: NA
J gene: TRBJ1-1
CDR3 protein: CASSLVDRGNTEAFF
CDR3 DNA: TGTGCCAGCAGCTTGGTGGATCGGGGAAACACTGAAGCTTTCTTT

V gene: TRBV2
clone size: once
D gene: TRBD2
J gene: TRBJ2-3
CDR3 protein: CASSVRTSGAGTQYF
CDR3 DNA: TGTGCCAGCAGTGTCCGCACTAGCGGGGCGGGTACGCAGTATTTT

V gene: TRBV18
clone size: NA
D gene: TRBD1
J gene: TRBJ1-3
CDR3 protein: CASSPGSGTGSGNTIYF
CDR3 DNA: TGTGCCAGCTCACCAGGCTCGGGGACAGGATCTGGAAACACCATATATTTT

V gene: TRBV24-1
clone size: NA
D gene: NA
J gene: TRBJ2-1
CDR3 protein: CATSDRGGAPHNEQFF
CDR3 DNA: TGTGCCACCAGTGATCGAGGGGGGGCCCCCCACAATGAGCAGTTCTTC

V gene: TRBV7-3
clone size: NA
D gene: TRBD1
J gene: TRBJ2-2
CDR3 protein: CASSRQGSTGELFF
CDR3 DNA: TGTGCCAGCAGCCGACAGGGGAGCACCGGGGAGCTGTTTTTT

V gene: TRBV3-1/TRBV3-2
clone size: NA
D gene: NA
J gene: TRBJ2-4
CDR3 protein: CASSQDRAGNIQYF
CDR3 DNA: TGTGCCAGCAGCCAAGATCGGGCAGGGAACATTCAGTACTTC

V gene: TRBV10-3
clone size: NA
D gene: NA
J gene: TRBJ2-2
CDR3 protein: CATAGTGANTGELFF
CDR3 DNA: TGTGCCACGGCGGGGACGGGAGCGAACACCGGGGAGCTGTTTTTT

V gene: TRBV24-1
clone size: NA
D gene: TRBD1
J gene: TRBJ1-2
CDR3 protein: CATSDPGQGGAYGYTF
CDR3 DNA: TGTGCCACCAGTGACCCGGGACAGGGGGGCGCCTATGGCTACACCTTC

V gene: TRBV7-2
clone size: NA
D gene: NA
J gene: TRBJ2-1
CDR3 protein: CASSWGGINEQFF
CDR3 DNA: TGTGCCAGCAGCTGGGGCGGAATCAATGAGCAGTTCTTC

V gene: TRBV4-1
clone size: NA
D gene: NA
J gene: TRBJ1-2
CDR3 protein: CASSLATGASYTF
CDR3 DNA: TGCGCCAGCAGCCTAGCGACGGGGGCTTCCTACACCTTC

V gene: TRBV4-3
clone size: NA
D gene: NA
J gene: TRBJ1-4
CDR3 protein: CASSQETGRTEKLFF
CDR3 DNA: TGCGCCAGCAGCCAAGAAACGGGAAGGACTGAAAAACTGTTTTTT

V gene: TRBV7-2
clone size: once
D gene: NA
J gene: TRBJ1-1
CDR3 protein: CASSPLTGGNTEAFF
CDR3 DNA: TGTGCCAGCAGCCCACTCACGGGGGGGAACACTGAAGCTTTCTTT

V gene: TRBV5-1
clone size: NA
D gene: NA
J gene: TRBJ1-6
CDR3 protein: CASSFSIGVNSPLHF
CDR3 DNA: TGCGCCAGCAGCTTTAGTATCGGAGTGAATTCACCCCTCCACTTT

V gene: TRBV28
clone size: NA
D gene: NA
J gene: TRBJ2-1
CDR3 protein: CASSTRGGGHYNEQFF
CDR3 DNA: TGTGCCAGCAGTACCAGGGGGGGAGGTCACTACAATGAGCAGTTCTTC

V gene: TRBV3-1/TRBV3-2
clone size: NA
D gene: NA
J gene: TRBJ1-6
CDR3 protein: CASSRDYNYNSPLHF
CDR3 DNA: TGTGCCAGCAGCCGGGATTATAACTATAATTCACCCCTCCACTTT

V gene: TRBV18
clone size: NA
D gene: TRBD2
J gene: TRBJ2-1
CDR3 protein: CASSPLLAGLSYNEQFF
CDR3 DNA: TGTGCCAGCTCACCACTCCTAGCGGGACTTTCCTACAATGAGCAGTTCTTC

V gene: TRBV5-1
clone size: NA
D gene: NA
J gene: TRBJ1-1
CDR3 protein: CASSFNAPNTEAFF
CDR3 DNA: TGCGCCAGCAGCTTCAATGCACCGAACACTGAAGCTTTCTTT

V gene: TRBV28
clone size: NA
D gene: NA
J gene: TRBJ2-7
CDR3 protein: CASSLSVPVEGVSYEQYF
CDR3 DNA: TGTGCCAGCAGTTTATCCGTGCCGGTGGAGGGGGTTTCCTACGAGCAGTACTTC

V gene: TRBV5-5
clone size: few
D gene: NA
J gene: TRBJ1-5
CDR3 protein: CASSSGSRSNQPQHF
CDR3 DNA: TGTGCCAGCAGCTCAGGGTCACGGAGCAATCAGCCCCAGCATTTT

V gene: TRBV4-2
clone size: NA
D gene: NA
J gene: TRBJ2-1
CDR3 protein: CASSQVLSGNNEQFF
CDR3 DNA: TGTGCCAGCAGCCAAGTTTTATCAGGGAACAATGAGCAGTTCTTC

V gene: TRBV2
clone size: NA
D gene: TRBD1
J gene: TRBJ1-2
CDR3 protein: CASSHYLLRTGKSHYTF
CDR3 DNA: TGTGCCAGCAGTCACTACTTGCTACGGACAGGAAAATCCCACTACACCTTC

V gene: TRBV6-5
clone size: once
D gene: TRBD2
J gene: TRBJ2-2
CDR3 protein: CASSPSGGDTGELFF
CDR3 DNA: TGTGCCAGCAGTCCTAGCGGGGGAGACACCGGGGAGCTGTTTTTT

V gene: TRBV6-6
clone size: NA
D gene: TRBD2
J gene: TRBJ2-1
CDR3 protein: CASSFLAGVYNEQFF
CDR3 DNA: TGTGCCAGCAGTTTTCTAGCGGGGGTTTACAATGAGCAGTTCTTC

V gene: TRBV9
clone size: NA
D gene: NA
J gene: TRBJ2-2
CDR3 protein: CASSQTWAGELFF
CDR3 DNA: TGTGCCAGCAGCCAAACGTGGGCCGGGGAGCTGTTTTTT

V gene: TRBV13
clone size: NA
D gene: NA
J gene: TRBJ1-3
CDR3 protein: CASSLGLGYTIYF
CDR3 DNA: TGTGCCAGCAGCTTAGGCTTGGGTTACACCATATATTTT

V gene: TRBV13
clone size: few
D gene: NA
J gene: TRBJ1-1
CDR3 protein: CASSPGANTEAFF
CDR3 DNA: TGTGCCAGCAGCCCAGGGGCGAACACTGAAGCTTTCTTT

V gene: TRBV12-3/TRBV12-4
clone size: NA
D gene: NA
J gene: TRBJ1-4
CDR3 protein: CASSLRENEKLFF
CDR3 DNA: TGTGCCAGCAGTTTAAGAGAGAACGAAAAACTGTTTTTT

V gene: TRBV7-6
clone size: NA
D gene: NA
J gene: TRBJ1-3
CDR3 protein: CASSPRSWNTIYF
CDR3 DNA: TGTGCCAGCAGCCCACGGTCCTGGAACACCATATATTTT

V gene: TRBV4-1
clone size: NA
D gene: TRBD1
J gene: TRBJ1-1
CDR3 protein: CASSRGTGFGPEAFF
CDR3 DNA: TGCGCCAGCAGCCGAGGGACAGGCTTCGGCCCTGAAGCTTTCTTT

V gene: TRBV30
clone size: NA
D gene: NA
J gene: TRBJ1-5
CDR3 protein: CAWSVGTVNQPQHF
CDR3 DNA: TGTGCCTGGAGTGTAGGGACGGTGAATCAGCCCCAGCATTTT

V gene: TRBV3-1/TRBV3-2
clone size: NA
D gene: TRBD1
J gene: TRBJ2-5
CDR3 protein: CASSYPGTGRETQYF
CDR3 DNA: TGTGCCAGCAGCTACCCTGGGACAGGGAGGGAGACCCAGTACTTC

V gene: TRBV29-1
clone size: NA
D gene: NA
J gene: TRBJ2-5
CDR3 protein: CSTVKGGLQETQYF
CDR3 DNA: TGCAGCACCGTGAAAGGTGGGCTTCAAGAGACCCAGTACTTC

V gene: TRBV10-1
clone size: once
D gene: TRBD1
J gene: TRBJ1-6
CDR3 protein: CASSESRGQGGSPLHF
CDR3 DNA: TGCGCCAGCAGTGAGTCAAGGGGACAGGGAGGTTCACCCCTCCACTTT

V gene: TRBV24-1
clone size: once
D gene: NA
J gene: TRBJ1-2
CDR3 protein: CATRRGPRPLF
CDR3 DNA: TGTGCCACCAGGAGGGGACCTCGGCCACTCTTC

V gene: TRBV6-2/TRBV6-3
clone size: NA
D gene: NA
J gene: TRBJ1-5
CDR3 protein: CASSDVNRAVEPQHF
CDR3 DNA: TGTGCCAGCAGCGATGTCAACAGGGCCGTCGAGCCCCAGCATTTT

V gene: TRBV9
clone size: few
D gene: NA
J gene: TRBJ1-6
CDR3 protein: CASSVGQGRSPLHF
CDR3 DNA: TGTGCCAGCAGCGTAGGGCAGGGGCGCTCACCCCTCCACTTT

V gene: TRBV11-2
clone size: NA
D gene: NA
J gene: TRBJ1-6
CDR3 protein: CASSLSVGDGGLHF
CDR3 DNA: TGTGCCAGCAGCTTAAGCGTAGGGGACGGGGGCCTCCACTTT

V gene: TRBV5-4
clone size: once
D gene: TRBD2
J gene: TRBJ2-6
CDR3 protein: CASSLRTSGGLSGANVLTF
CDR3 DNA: TGTGCCAGCAGCTTGCGGACTAGCGGGGGCCTGTCTGGGGCCAACGTCCTGACTTTC

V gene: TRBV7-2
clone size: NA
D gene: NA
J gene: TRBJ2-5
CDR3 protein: CASSFFVQETQYF
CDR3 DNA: TGTGCCAGCAGCTTTTTTGTCCAAGAGACCCAGTACTTC

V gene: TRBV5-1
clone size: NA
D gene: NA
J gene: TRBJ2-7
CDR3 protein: CASHYSSLSSYEQYF
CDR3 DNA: TGCGCCAGCCACTACAGTAGCCTTAGCTCCTACGAGCAGTACTTC

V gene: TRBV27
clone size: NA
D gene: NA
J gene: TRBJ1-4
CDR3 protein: CASSGRGSAEKKLFF
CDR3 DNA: TGTGCCAGCAGTGGTAGGGGCAGCGCAGAGAAAAAACTGTTTTTT

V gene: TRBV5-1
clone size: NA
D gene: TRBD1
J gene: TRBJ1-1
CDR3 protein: CASSLGGTVNTEAFF
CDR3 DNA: TGCGCCAGCAGCTTGGGCGGGACAGTGAACACTGAAGCTTTCTTT

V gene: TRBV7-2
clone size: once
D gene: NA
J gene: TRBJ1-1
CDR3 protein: CASSLGGLTEAFF
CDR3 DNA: TGTGCCAGCAGCTTAGGGGGGCTGACTGAAGCTTTCTTT

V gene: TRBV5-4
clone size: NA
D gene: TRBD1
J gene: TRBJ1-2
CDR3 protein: CASSLGQESALYYGYTF
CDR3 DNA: TGTGCCAGCAGCCTTGGACAGGAGAGCGCTCTCTACTATGGCTACACCTTC

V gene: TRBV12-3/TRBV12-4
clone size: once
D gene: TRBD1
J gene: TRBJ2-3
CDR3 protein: CASTDTGESQYF
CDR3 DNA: TGTGCCAGCACCGATACAGGGGAATCGCAGTATTTT

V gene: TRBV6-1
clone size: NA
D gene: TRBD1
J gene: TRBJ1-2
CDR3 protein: CASRVTGNYGYTF
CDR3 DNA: TGTGCCAGCAGGGTGACAGGGAACTATGGCTACACCTTC

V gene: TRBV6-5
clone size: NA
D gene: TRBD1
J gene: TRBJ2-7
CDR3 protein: CASRYLRTGRYEQYF
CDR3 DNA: TGTGCCAGCAGATATTTACGGACAGGGAGGTACGAGCAGTACTTC

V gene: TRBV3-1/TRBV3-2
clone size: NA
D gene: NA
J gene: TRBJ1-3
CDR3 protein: CASSLQVSGNTIYF
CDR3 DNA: TGTGCCAGCAGCCTACAGGTCTCTGGAAACACCATATATTTT

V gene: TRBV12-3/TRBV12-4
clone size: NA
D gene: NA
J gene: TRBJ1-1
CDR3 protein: CASSQRVETEAFF
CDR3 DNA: TGTGCCAGCAGCCAACGGGTGGAAACTGAAGCTTTCTTT

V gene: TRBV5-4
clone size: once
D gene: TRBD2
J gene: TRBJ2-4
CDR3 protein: CASASSREGNIQYF
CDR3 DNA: TGTGCCAGCGCCTCTTCGCGGGAGGGAAACATTCAGTACTTC

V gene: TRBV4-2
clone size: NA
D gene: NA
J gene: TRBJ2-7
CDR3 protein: CASSQDMLGKVYEQYF
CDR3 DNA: TGTGCCAGCAGCCAAGACATGTTAGGAAAGGTCTACGAGCAGTACTTC

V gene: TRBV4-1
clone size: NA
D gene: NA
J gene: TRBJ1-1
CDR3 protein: CASSQVAIVYTEAFF
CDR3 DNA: TGCGCCAGCAGCCAAGTGGCAATCGTGTACACTGAAGCTTTCTTT

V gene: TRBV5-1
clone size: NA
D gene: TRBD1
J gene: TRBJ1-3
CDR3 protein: CASSLLVLGQDGNTIYF
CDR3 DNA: TGCGCCAGCAGCTTGTTAGTCTTGGGACAGGACGGAAACACCATATATTTT

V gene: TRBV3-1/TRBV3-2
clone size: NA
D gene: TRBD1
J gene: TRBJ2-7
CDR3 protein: CASSFGTGYEQYF
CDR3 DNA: TGTGCCAGCAGCTTCGGGACAGGGTATGAGCAGTACTTC